Reported below is one T cell receptor (beta chain). The sample originates from a study of regulatory T cells in long-lasting Graves disease. With iRepertoire HTBI primers and Arm-PCR of CDR3 regions, TCR beta libraries were built. In TCRdb, the multiplex PCR reads were re-called with MiXCR into one record per CDR3 protein. The table has roughly 420,000 distinct CDR3 sequences, about 15% seen once; the top ten hold about 15%. Noted time point: newly diagnosed GD, antithyroid drugs for less than 3 months. There was RNA extracted from PBMCs, and the TCR library was made from it. Enrollment of patients was through an endocrinology department in Xi'an, China. The CDR3 extends over 15 amino acids. The trim removed 0 bases at V and 6 bases at J, leaving 2 bases unmatched. The germline gives CDR1 ENHRY, CDR2 SYGVKD. These data were also filed under a second study, of T cells in Graves' hyperthyroidism and ophthalmopathy. That source adds: Orbital computed tomography and thyroid ultrasound, together with serum TRAb and thyroxine and clinical symptoms, were used for diagnoses. First-round RT-PCR of the TCR CDR3 relied on the HTBI primer set.

J is TRBJ2-3 and V is TRBV10-3; 11 nucleotides agree with TRBD2. The clonotype was recovered from a woman between 45 and 60 years old with Graves disease. Sequenced here: peripheral blood mononuclear cells (PBMCs), sampled at new diagnosis, from a patient treated with antithyroid drugs. The CDR3 spells CAISESLAGGDTQYF. In DNA, the CDR3 is TGTGCCATCAGTGAGTCTTTAGCGGGAGGGGATACGCAGTATTTT.